The next 13 T cell receptor beta chains were all read from a single sample in a study of T cell repertoires in cytomegalovirus infection. In TCRdb, the reads were re-called with MiXCR into one record per CDR3 protein. The table lists some 440,000 distinct CDR3 sequences, 30% to 40% of them singletons. Sequenced: PBMCs. The receptors were gathered from a human donor in good health (CMV status not recorded). Some clones in this sample may be carry-over from other donors' samples.

The J gene is TRBJ2-7, the V gene TRBV12-3 or TRBV12-4; tentatively, D is TRBD1 (5 bases). V lost 3 bases and J 4 bases, leaving 16 bases between the germline ends. This CDR3 spans 15 amino acids. CDR3 sequence reads: CASSLGSGKSYEQYF. CDR3 nucleotides: TGTGCCAGCAGTTTGGGGTCAGGGAAATCATACGAGCAGTACTTC.

The CDR3 region is CASRPTGGFGDTQYF. CDR3 DNA: TGTGCCAGCAGGCCGACAGGGGGCTTCGGAGATACGCAGTATTTT. The genes are TRBV28 and TRBJ2-3; the match to TRBD1 covers 10 bases. J was trimmed by 5 bases and V by 6 bases; bases with no gene match: 8. Germline loops: CDR1 MDHEN, CDR2 SYDVKM. The CDR3 has 15 amino acids.

This clonotype was counted at least ten times. J is TRBJ1-1 and V is TRBV7-2; D gene uncertain. V was cut by 5 bases and J by 3 bases, with 10 bases left in between. The germline gives CDR1 SGHTA, CDR2 FQGNSA. The CDR3 totals 13 residues. CDR3 bases: TGTGCCAGCAGCCCCCAGGAATACACTGAAGCTTTCTTT. It codes for CASSPQEYTEAFF.

This clonotype was picked up a small number of times. The chain uses TRBV4-2 and TRBJ2-2; a possible D gene is TRBD1 (6 bases). The V end was cut by 4 bases, the J end by 2 bases, with 11 bases between. This CDR3 spans 15 amino acids. Germline lookup yields CDR1 LGHNA and CDR2 YNFKEQ. The DNA for the CDR3 is TGTGCCAGCAGCCCCCGACAGGCCAACACCGGGGAGCTGTTTTTT. Its protein product is CASSPRQANTGELFF.

The J gene is TRBJ2-7, the V gene TRBV19; the match to TRBD2 covers 7 bases. The length of the CDR3 is 13 residues. Germline CDR1 reads LNHDA; CDR2 reads SQIVND (reference sequence). Unmatched junction bases numbered 5, after V lost 5 bases and J lost 4 bases. Here the CDR3 DNA reads TGTGCCAGTAGTCCAGCGGGGAGTTACGAGCAGTACTTC. Translating it yields CASSPAGSYEQYF.

CDR3 bases: TGTGCCATCATGCCGGGGACAGGGGCAGATACGCAGTATTTT. Translated: CAIMPGTGADTQYF. This sequence joins TRBV10-3 and TRBJ2-3; 10 nucleotides agree with TRBD1. The CDR3 consists of 14 residues. Trimming cost V 7 bases and J 4 bases; bases outside gene matches: 5. Per the germline V gene, CDR1 is ENHRY and CDR2 is SYGVKD.

This clonotype was counted a few times. The chain joins TRBV6-5 to TRBJ1-1, with D hard to call. This CDR3 comprises 15 residues. Germline values: CDR1 MNHEY, CDR2 SVGAGI. V lost 2 bases and J lost 4, with 14 bases in between. CDR3 region: CASSYPPGPSTEAFF. The CDR3 DNA sequence: TGTGCCAGCAGTTACCCCCCCGGGCCAAGCACTGAAGCTTTCTTT.

This clonotype was detected a few times. This rearrangement joins TRBV7-6 to TRBJ1-6; D not resolved. V lost 0 bases and J lost 4, with 4 bases in between. The CDR3 sequence is 14 residues long. The germline V gene has CDR1 SGHVS and CDR2 FNYEAQ. The CDR3 loop is CASSLAIYNSPLHF. CDR3 coding DNA: TGTGCCAGCAGCTTAGCGATATATAATTCACCCCTCCACTTT.

This clonotype was picked up many times. V usage is TRBV12-3 or TRBV12-4 and J usage is TRBJ1-1, with a tentative D call TRBD1 (5 bases). V was pared by 7 bases and J by 3 bases, with 15 bases between. The CDR3 contains 14 residues. CDR3 loop: CASTPRPGDTEAFF. CDR3 nucleotide sequence: TGTGCCAGCACCCCAAGGCCGGGGGACACTGAAGCTTTCTTT.

The chain links TRBV6-1 to TRBJ2-7, with D possibly being TRBD2 (6 bases). The CDR3 contains 16 residues. V was trimmed by 3 bases and J by 2 bases, leaving 17 bases between them. The germline V gene encodes CDR1 MNHNS and CDR2 SASEGT. CDR3 amino acids: CASSDPLRGGTYEQYF. DNA of the CDR3: TGTGCCAGCAGTGACCCCCTCCGTGGGGGGACCTACGAGCAGTACTTC.

There are many counts of this clonotype. V and J are TRBV28 and TRBJ1-5; 10 bases are a match to TRBD1. The length of the CDR3 is 17 residues. The V segment lost 4 bases and the J segment 0 bases; nucleotides outside the gene matches: 6. Germline loops: CDR1 MDHEN, CDR2 SYDVKM. CDR3 nucleotide sequence: TGTGCCAGCAGTTGGACAGGGGGTACAAATAGCAATCAGCCCCAGCATTTT. Amino acid sequence: CASSWTGGTNSNQPQHF.

The V gene is TRBV12-3 or TRBV12-4, the J gene TRBJ1-1; no clear D gene. The length of the CDR3 is 13 residues. V lost 3 bases, J lost 1 base, and 6 bases lay in between. The CDR3 protein is CASSFQENTEAFF. The CDR3 DNA reads TGTGCCAGCAGTTTCCAGGAGAACACTGAAGCTTTCTTT.

Many counts were recorded for this clonotype. V gene TRBV7-6 combines with J gene TRBJ1-1; TRBD1 matches 7 bases. This CDR3 is 19 amino acids long. The trim removed 5 bases at V and 0 bases at J, leaving 18 bases unmatched. CDR1 and CDR2 (germline): SGHVS, FNYEAQ. DNA for the CDR3: TGTGCCAGCAGCCAACCATCCTGGACAGGATTAGACATGAACACTGAAGCTTTCTTT. Translating gives CASSQPSWTGLDMNTEAFF.